Listed below are T cell receptor beta chains from one sample, sequenced in a study of T cells in Graves' hyperthyroidism and ophthalmopathy. TCRdb re-called the multiplex PCR reads with MiXCR, one entry per CDR3 protein. This repertoire shows approximately 300,000 distinct CDR3 sequences, more than 15% found once; its top ten account for approximately 60%. Sequencing was performed on blood. The receptors originated from a woman aged 55-75 years with Graves' ophthalmopathy. CDR3s include the opening cysteine and the closing phenylalanine or tryptophan. A D gene is named only where the DNA matches it firmly. Some rows have no size entry. The others give once, few or many, or a class for an expanded clone.

16 many TRBJ2-7 . TRBV4-3 TGCGCCAGCAGCCAAGATTTGGACAGAGAGTACTACGAGCAGTACTTC CASSQDLDREYYEQYF
16 few TRBJ2-5 TRBD2 TRBV4-3 TGCGCCAGCAGCCGAACCGGGACTAGCGGAAGAGAGACCCAGTACTTC CASSRTGTSGRETQYF
14 many TRBJ2-7 . TRBV7-2 TGTGCCAGCAGCTTCAGGATTGGGGACTACGAGCAGTACTTC CASSFRIGDYEQYF
16 many TRBJ1-6 . TRBV20-1 TGCAGTGCTAGAGAGCCCTCAGGGTTGCCCCAATCACCCCTCCACTTT CSAREPSGLPQSPLHF
15 many TRBJ2-7 . TRBV4-1 TGCGCCAGCAGCCAAGCGTCGAGCCTAGCGATCGAGCAGTACTTC CASSQASSLAIEQYF
15 . TRBJ2-1 TRBD2 TRBV7-7 TGTGCCAGCAGCCCAACTAGCGGAGACTACAATGAGCAGTTCTTC CASSPTSGDYNEQFF
13 . TRBJ2-7 . TRBV12-3/TRBV12-4 TGTGCCAGCCTTGAGGGCGGTTTCTACGAGCAGTACTTC CASLEGGFYEQYF
17 . TRBJ2-3 TRBD2 TRBV3-1 TGTGCCAGCAGCCAAATACGGACTAGCCCGGAACCAGATACGCAGTATTTT CASSQIRTSPEPDTQYF
15 . TRBJ2-1 TRBD2 TRBV7-6 TGTGCCAGCAGCTTCTCTAGCGGGAGAGGGGATGAGCAGTTCTTC CASSFSSGRGDEQFF
12 . TRBJ2-1 . TRBV6-2/TRBV6-3 TGTGCCACCCTGGGAGGCGCCAATGAGCAGTTCTTC CATLGGANEQFF
15 many TRBJ1-4 . TRBV7-9 TGTGCCAGCAGCTTCCAGGGAGCGTCAAATGAAAAACTGTTTTTT CASSFQGASNEKLFF
11 many TRBJ2-1 . TRBV12-3/TRBV12-4 TGTGCCAGCAGTTTAGGTCTGGGGCAGTTCTTC CASSLGLGQFF
14 . TRBJ2-7 TRBD1 TRBV14 TGTGCCAGCAGCCAAAGGGGACAGGGAAACGAGCAGTACTTC CASSQRGQGNEQYF
13 many TRBJ1-1 . TRBV7-3 TGTGCCAGCAGCTTTCTGTGGAACACTGAAGCTTTCTTT CASSFLWNTEAFF
17 few TRBJ2-5 TRBD1 TRBV27 TGTGCCAGCAGCCAATATGCCGGGACAGGGGGGAGAGAGACCCAGTACTTC CASSQYAGTGGRETQYF
17 many TRBJ2-7 TRBD1 TRBV6-1 TGTGCCAGCAGCTCGAGTAGGGGACAGTCGATTCCCTACGAGCAGTACTTC CASSSSRGQSIPYEQYF
12 few TRBJ1-1 . TRBV5-6 TGTGCCAGCAGCTTGGGAGGGAATGAAGCTTTCTTT CASSLGGNEAFF
14 many TRBJ1-5 . TRBV20-1 TGCAGTGCGCGATTCCGGGACAACGATCAGCCCCAGCATTTT CSARFRDNDQPQHF
15 many TRBJ2-7 . TRBV28 TGTGCCAGCAGAGATTATAGTCTAGGTCTATACGAGCAGTACTTC CASRDYSLGLYEQYF
15 . TRBJ2-3 . TRBV24-1 TGTGCCACCAGTGAGGCCCAGGGACAACCGATGACGCAGTATTTT CATSEAQGQPMTQYF
13 . TRBJ1-1 . TRBV29-1 TGCAGCGACCGGGAACAGATGAACACTGAAGCTTTCTTT CSDREQMNTEAFF
15 many TRBJ2-3 TRBD2 TRBV9 TGTGCCAGCAGCGCGGCTAGCGGGGACACAGATACGCAGTATTTT CASSAASGDTDTQYF
14 . TRBJ1-3 TRBD1 TRBV10-3 TGTGCCATCGCGACAGGGAGCTCTGGAAACACCATATATTTT CAIATGSSGNTIYF
14 many TRBJ2-5 . TRBV11-2 TGTGCCAGCAGCTTAGAGCCAGGTTCCGAGACCCAGTACTTC CASSLEPGSETQYF
14 many TRBJ2-2 . TRBV7-8 TGTGCCAGCAGCGCGGGACTCGCGACCGGGGAGCTGTTTTTT CASSAGLATGELFF
13 many TRBJ1-1 . TRBV6-1 TGTGCCAGCAGTGAAGCATGGAGGGATCCAGCTTTCTTT CASSEAWRDPAFF
15 many TRBJ2-3 TRBD2 TRBV20-1 TGCAGTGCTAGAGAAGCGGGAGGGGTTGGAGATACGCAGTATTTT CSAREAGGVGDTQYF
14 many TRBJ1-5 . TRBV18 TGTGCCAGCTCACCTGGTTTTGGCGCCTGGCCCCAGCATTTT CASSPGFGAWPQHF
14 many TRBJ1-6 . TRBV28 TGTGCCAGCAGTCCACTGACAGGCCGATCACCCCTCCACTTT CASSPLTGRSPLHF
13 many TRBJ2-7 . TRBV27 TGTGCCAGCAGTATTGGACTGACCTACGAGCAGTACTTC CASSIGLTYEQYF
14 many TRBJ2-2 . TRBV28 TGTGCCAGCAGTTCGACAGAATACACCGGGGAGCTGTTTTTT CASSSTEYTGELFF
18 . TRBJ1-4 . TRBV10-3 TGTGCCATCAGTGACTCCGGGGGTCGGGGCGCGACTAATGAAAAACTGTTTTTT CAISDSGGRGATNEKLFF
13 many TRBJ1-6 TRBD1 TRBV6-2/TRBV6-3 TGTGCCAGCAGGGACAGGGTCGATTCACCCCTCCACTTT CASRDRVDSPLHF
15 . TRBJ2-7 TRBD1 TRBV4-3 TGCGCCAGCAGCCAGGGACAGTTCTCTTCCTACGAGCAGTACTTC CASSQGQFSSYEQYF
16 many TRBJ2-2 . TRBV10-3 TGTGCCATCAGTGGAGCCCAAAACGCGAACACCGGGGAGCTGTTTTTT CAISGAQNANTGELFF
14 many TRBJ2-2 TRBD1 TRBV20-1 TGCAGTGCTAGAACGGACAGGGGGACCGGGGAGCTGTTTTTT CSARTDRGTGELFF
15 many TRBJ2-7 . TRBV11-2 TGTGCCAGCAGTTCCAGACAGACCTCGTCTTACGAGCAGTACTTC CASSSRQTSSYEQYF
15 few TRBJ1-2 . TRBV18 TGTGCCAGCTCACCACTGCAAGGGGCCGGCTATGGCTACACCTTC CASSPLQGAGYGYTF
13 many TRBJ2-5 . TRBV19 TGTGCCAGTAGTCCCCGCCGGGAAGAGACCCAGTACTTC CASSPRREETQYF
15 . TRBJ2-7 . TRBV4-3 TGCGCCAGCAGCCATGATTTAAGGGGGGCCTACGAGCAGTACTTC CASSHDLRGAYEQYF
16 . TRBJ2-3 . TRBV7-2 TGTGCCAGCAGCTTAGTCCAGGTCAGGGCGACAGATACGCAGTATTTT CASSLVQVRATDTQYF
16 many TRBJ1-5 . TRBV7-2 TGTGCCAGCAGCCCCGGGGCGGACCCACACAATCAGCCCCAGCATTTT CASSPGADPHNQPQHF
15 many TRBJ1-1 . TRBV3-1 TGTGCCAGCAGCCCCCCCTTCCGGGGGAACACTGAAGCTTTCTTT CASSPPFRGNTEAFF
12 few TRBJ2-5 . TRBV30 TGTGCCTGGAGTGTATCGGGGGAGACCCAGTACTTC CAWSVSGETQYF
15 many TRBJ2-7 TRBD2 TRBV11-1 TGTGCCAGCAGCTTAGGACTAGCGGGACGCTACGAGCAGTACTTC CASSLGLAGRYEQYF
14 few TRBJ1-5 . TRBV19 TGTGCCAGTACGGCAGGGGTTGGCAATCAGCCCCAGCATTTT CASTAGVGNQPQHF
14 many TRBJ2-7 . TRBV6-1 TGTGCCAGCAGTGAAGCGGGAGTGTTGTACGAGCAGTACTTC CASSEAGVLYEQYF
14 many TRBJ2-7 TRBD2 TRBV20-1 TGCAGTGCTAGAGTGTCAAGCGGGGCCTACGAGCAGTACTTC CSARVSSGAYEQYF
16 . TRBJ2-5 TRBD2 TRBV5-5 TGTGCCAGCAGCCCGTCGGTGCTAGCGGGAGTAGAGACCCAGTACTTC CASSPSVLAGVETQYF
18 . TRBJ2-1 TRBD1 TRBV4-1 TGCGCCAGCAGCCAAAATCGAGGGCAGGGGGTGACCTACAATGAGCAGTTCTTC CASSQNRGQGVTYNEQFF
16 . TRBJ2-5 . TRBV4-1 TGCGCCAGCAGCCAAGATTCCCGGGACATGGGGGAGACCCAGTACTTC CASSQDSRDMGETQYF
16 many TRBJ2-3 . TRBV20-1 TGCAGTGCCCGTCTCGCTGGACAGAAACACACAGATACGCAGTATTTT CSARLAGQKHTDTQYF